This T cell receptor (beta chain) is drawn from a study of shared clonotypes between healthy human individuals. Points from the study as a whole: Some clonotypes were shared by all four sorted-subset donors, while others were not shared. The non-shared ones had lower generation probabilities than the shared ones.

About 33,000 T cell genomes (roughly 0.2 ug DNA) went into each sorted-subset replicate. Original processing notes: ImmunoSEQ only sent back junction sequences with no quality scores, so filtering was done differently. Method: immunoSEQ multiplex PCR; TCRdb's copy keeps in-frame clones and lacks some. V, J and clone size are taken as reported in that table, and D and trimming were inferred from the DNA itself. The table has 2 million to 2.5 million clones, approximately 90% seen once. Comments on this clone: Its antigen is as yet unknown. This specimen includes other DNA sequences encoding the same CDR3.

Each sample came from a Caucasian adult donor living in Nashville, Tennessee. Input material: naive CD4+ T cells from PBMCs. The subset was: CD45RA+ positively selected. This TCR came from a young man in good health. Some clones in this sample may be carry-over from other donors' samples.

The CDR3, as DNA: TGCGCCAGCAGCTTGACGGGGGGCTCCTACAATGAGCAGTTCTTC. This encodes CASSLTGGSYNEQFF. V is TRBV5-1 and J is TRBJ2-1; 7 nucleotides agree with TRBD2. The V and J ends lost 1 base and 0 bases, in that order; junction bases with no gene match: 1. CDR3 size: 15 residues. Per the germline V gene, CDR1 is SGHRS and CDR2 is YFSETQ.